The rows below give T cell receptor beta chains drawn from one sample of a study of cytomegalovirus exposure and HLA in healthy donors. Sequenced by immunoSEQ multiplex PCR; TCRdb stores in-frame clones only, minus some. This sample yields 200,000 or so clones, of which around 77% are seen a single time; approximately 3% belongs to the top ten. Sequencing input: PBMCs. The receptors were gathered from a woman in her twenties or thirties in good health and CMV-seronegative. Both conserved end residues are part of each CDR3. Fields, in order: clone size, CDR3 length, D gene, J gene, V gene, CDR3 DNA, CDR3 protein. The D gene is left open where the match is weak. Part of the rows lack a size; the others show once, few, many or a class for expanded clones.

clone size: -
CDR3 length: 17
D gene: TRBD1
J gene: TRBJ2-7
V gene: TRBV15
CDR3 DNA: TGTGCCACCAGCAGAGTTTCGATGGGACAGGGGATGCACGAGCAGTACTTC
CDR3 protein: CATSRVSMGQGMHEQYF

clone size: -
CDR3 length: 15
D gene: -
J gene: TRBJ2-2
V gene: TRBV29-1
CDR3 DNA: TGCAGCGTTGAAATGAGACAACATAACACCGGGGAGCTGTTTTTT
CDR3 protein: CSVEMRQHNTGELFF

clone size: -
CDR3 length: 14
D gene: -
J gene: TRBJ2-3
V gene: TRBV5-1
CDR3 DNA: TGCGCCAGCAGCTTGGGTCTAGGAGAAGATACGCAGTATTTT
CDR3 protein: CASSLGLGEDTQYF

clone size: -
CDR3 length: 15
D gene: -
J gene: TRBJ1-5
V gene: TRBV6-1
CDR3 DNA: TGTGCCAGCAGTGAATGGGGGCAGGGAGACCAGCCCCAGCATTTT
CDR3 protein: CASSEWGQGDQPQHF

clone size: few
CDR3 length: 14
D gene: -
J gene: TRBJ1-1
V gene: TRBV19
CDR3 DNA: TGTGCCAGTAGTATAAGTTGGGGACTCACTGAAGCTTTCTTT
CDR3 protein: CASSISWGLTEAFF

clone size: -
CDR3 length: 17
D gene: TRBD2
J gene: TRBJ2-2
V gene: TRBV5-1
CDR3 DNA: TGCGCCAGCAGCCTCAGAGGGCTAGCGGGGGCAACCGGGGAGCTGTTTTTT
CDR3 protein: CASSLRGLAGATGELFF

clone size: few
CDR3 length: 13
D gene: -
J gene: TRBJ1-2
V gene: TRBV7-8
CDR3 DNA: TGTGCCAGCAGCCATGGGACTGCATATGGCTACACCTTC
CDR3 protein: CASSHGTAYGYTF

clone size: once
CDR3 length: 15
D gene: TRBD1
J gene: TRBJ1-4
V gene: TRBV2
CDR3 DNA: TGTGCCAGCAGTATATCAGGGGGAACTAATGAAAAACTGTTTTTT
CDR3 protein: CASSISGGTNEKLFF

clone size: few
CDR3 length: 15
D gene: TRBD2
J gene: TRBJ2-7
V gene: TRBV27
CDR3 DNA: TGTGCCAGCAGCCTGGGTGGGGGGGTATTGTTCGAGCAGTACTTC
CDR3 protein: CASSLGGGVLFEQYF

clone size: -
CDR3 length: 16
D gene: TRBD1
J gene: TRBJ2-1
V gene: TRBV9
CDR3 DNA: TGTGCCAGCAGCTATCGCGGGACAGGGGGCGAGGGTGAGCAGTTCTTC
CDR3 protein: CASSYRGTGGEGEQFF

clone size: -
CDR3 length: 14
D gene: -
J gene: TRBJ1-5
V gene: TRBV11-2
CDR3 DNA: TGTGCCAGCAGACCGAGGGATTCTCGTCAGCCCCAGCATTTT
CDR3 protein: CASRPRDSRQPQHF

clone size: -
CDR3 length: 15
D gene: TRBD1
J gene: TRBJ1-6
V gene: TRBV18
CDR3 DNA: TGTGCCAGCTCGCCCGGACAGGTTGATAATTCACCCCTCCACTTT
CDR3 protein: CASSPGQVDNSPLHF

clone size: -
CDR3 length: 18
D gene: TRBD1
J gene: TRBJ1-5
V gene: TRBV23-1
CDR3 DNA: TGCGCCAGCAGTCGCCGGGACAGGGGCGATGGTGGCAATCAGCCCCAGCATTTT
CDR3 protein: CASSRRDRGDGGNQPQHF

clone size: -
CDR3 length: 14
D gene: TRBD2
J gene: TRBJ2-7
V gene: TRBV7-2
CDR3 DNA: TGTGCCAGCAGCTCCGGCGGGAGCCCCTACGAGCAGTACTTC
CDR3 protein: CASSSGGSPYEQYF

clone size: -
CDR3 length: 13
D gene: -
J gene: TRBJ1-5
V gene: TRBV6-5
CDR3 DNA: TGTGCCGCCCCTTCGGTATGCAATCAGCCCCAGCATTTT
CDR3 protein: CAAPSVCNQPQHF

clone size: -
CDR3 length: 14
D gene: -
J gene: TRBJ2-3
V gene: TRBV6-5
CDR3 DNA: TGTGCCAGCAGCCTCAGAAGTTGGACAGATACGCAGTATTTT
CDR3 protein: CASSLRSWTDTQYF

clone size: -
CDR3 length: 15
D gene: -
J gene: TRBJ1-1
V gene: TRBV19
CDR3 DNA: TGTGCCAGTAGCCCGTGGACAGCCCGAGGAACTGAAGCTTTCTTT
CDR3 protein: CASSPWTARGTEAFF

clone size: -
CDR3 length: 15
D gene: -
J gene: TRBJ2-1
V gene: TRBV5-6
CDR3 DNA: TGTGCCAGCAGCGATGCTGGGGCAGAATACAATGAGCAGTTCTTC
CDR3 protein: CASSDAGAEYNEQFF

clone size: -
CDR3 length: 11
D gene: -
J gene: TRBJ2-7
V gene: TRBV9
CDR3 DNA: TGTGCCAGCAGCGTGTCGGGCGAGCAGTACTTC
CDR3 protein: CASSVSGEQYF

clone size: -
CDR3 length: 14
D gene: TRBD1
J gene: TRBJ2-1
V gene: TRBV5-1
CDR3 DNA: TGCGCCAGCAGCCTGGGGGACAGGGACAATGAGCAGTTCTTC
CDR3 protein: CASSLGDRDNEQFF

clone size: -
CDR3 length: 14
D gene: -
J gene: TRBJ1-4
V gene: TRBV5-6
CDR3 DNA: TGTGCCAGCAGCTTGAGACAAATTAATGAAAAACTGTTTTTT
CDR3 protein: CASSLRQINEKLFF

clone size: few
CDR3 length: 14
D gene: -
J gene: TRBJ1-2
V gene: TRBV6-6
CDR3 DNA: TGTGCCAGCAGCCATCCTAGGGGGAACTATGGCTACACCTTC
CDR3 protein: CASSHPRGNYGYTF

clone size: few
CDR3 length: 13
D gene: -
J gene: TRBJ2-7
V gene: TRBV7-2
CDR3 DNA: TGTGCCAGCAGCATACGACTCAACTACGAGCAGTACTTC
CDR3 protein: CASSIRLNYEQYF

clone size: -
CDR3 length: 15
D gene: -
J gene: TRBJ2-4
V gene: TRBV5-4
CDR3 DNA: TGTGCCAGCAGCTTGGAGGGGACATCCAAAAACATTCAGTACTTC
CDR3 protein: CASSLEGTSKNIQYF

clone size: -
CDR3 length: 14
D gene: -
J gene: TRBJ2-2
V gene: TRBV25-1
CDR3 DNA: TGTGCCAGCAGTGAAGACACCAACACCGGGGAGCTGTTTTTT
CDR3 protein: CASSEDTNTGELFF

clone size: -
CDR3 length: 16
D gene: TRBD1
J gene: TRBJ2-7
V gene: TRBV5-6
CDR3 DNA: TGTGCCAGCAGCGGGGGACAGGGGGGCTTCTCCTACGAGCAGTACTTC
CDR3 protein: CASSGGQGGFSYEQYF

clone size: -
CDR3 length: 15
D gene: TRBD1
J gene: TRBJ2-2
V gene: TRBV7-7
CDR3 DNA: TGTGCTAGCAGCATCGCCGGGACAGGCACCGGGGAGCTGTTTTTT
CDR3 protein: CASSIAGTGTGELFF

clone size: -
CDR3 length: 14
D gene: -
J gene: TRBJ1-4
V gene: TRBV28
CDR3 DNA: TGTGCCAGCAGTTTCCCGGGACACTTTGAAAAACTGTTTTTT
CDR3 protein: CASSFPGHFEKLFF

clone size: -
CDR3 length: 14
D gene: TRBD1
J gene: TRBJ2-7
V gene: TRBV9
CDR3 DNA: TGTGCCAGCAGCGTGACAGGGGCCACCTACGAGCAGTACTTC
CDR3 protein: CASSVTGATYEQYF

clone size: -
CDR3 length: 17
D gene: TRBD2
J gene: TRBJ2-3
V gene: TRBV4-2
CDR3 DNA: TGTGCCAGCAGCCCCGAGCGGGGGGACCCACGGACAGATACGCAGTATTTT
CDR3 protein: CASSPERGDPRTDTQYF

clone size: -
CDR3 length: 14
D gene: -
J gene: TRBJ1-3
V gene: TRBV15
CDR3 DNA: TGTGCCACCTCACGGACACTCTCTGGAAACACCATATATTTT
CDR3 protein: CATSRTLSGNTIYF

clone size: -
CDR3 length: 14
D gene: -
J gene: TRBJ2-4
V gene: TRBV11-2
CDR3 DNA: TGTGCCAGCAGCTTAAGCCTAGGCAAAAACATTCAGTACTTC
CDR3 protein: CASSLSLGKNIQYF

clone size: -
CDR3 length: 13
D gene: -
J gene: TRBJ1-1
V gene: TRBV2
CDR3 DNA: TGTGCCAGCGGGCGGGGGGCGCTTACTGAAGCTTTCTTT
CDR3 protein: CASGRGALTEAFF

clone size: -
CDR3 length: 15
D gene: TRBD1
J gene: TRBJ1-3
V gene: TRBV5-1
CDR3 DNA: TGCGCCAGCAGCTTGGCGACAGGGGCTGGAAACACCATATATTTT
CDR3 protein: CASSLATGAGNTIYF

clone size: -
CDR3 length: 15
D gene: -
J gene: TRBJ1-1
V gene: TRBV6-5
CDR3 DNA: TGTGCCAGCAGTTACTCGGGACTCATGAATCATGAAGCTTTCTTT
CDR3 protein: CASSYSGLMNHEAFF

clone size: -
CDR3 length: 17
D gene: TRBD1
J gene: TRBJ2-7
V gene: TRBV7-8
CDR3 DNA: TGTGCCAGCAGCTTAAGGCGGCTCCGGGACAGCTCCTACGAGCAGTACTTC
CDR3 protein: CASSLRRLRDSSYEQYF

clone size: few
CDR3 length: 12
D gene: -
J gene: TRBJ1-1
V gene: TRBV6-6
CDR3 DNA: TGTGCCAGCAGTTATGGTCAGTCAGAAGCTTTCTTT
CDR3 protein: CASSYGQSEAFF

clone size: few
CDR3 length: 14
D gene: -
J gene: TRBJ1-1
V gene: TRBV10-3
CDR3 DNA: TGTGCCATCAGTGAGTCTAGACTGTACACTGAAGCTTTCTTT
CDR3 protein: CAISESRLYTEAFF

clone size: -
CDR3 length: 20
D gene: TRBD2
J gene: TRBJ2-7
V gene: TRBV28
CDR3 DNA: TGTGCCAGCAGTTTTGCAATTCATGCCTATCGGAGGAGGCTAGCGGGACCTAAGTACTTC
CDR3 protein: CASSFAIHAYRRRLAGPKYF

clone size: -
CDR3 length: 15
D gene: -
J gene: TRBJ2-3
V gene: TRBV6-1
CDR3 DNA: TGTGCCAGCAGTGCTTGGACAGCAAGCACAGATACGCAGTATTTT
CDR3 protein: CASSAWTASTDTQYF

clone size: -
CDR3 length: 17
D gene: -
J gene: TRBJ2-1
V gene: TRBV27
CDR3 DNA: TGTGCCAGCAGTTTAACCAGGCAGTTTGTAGATTACAATGAGCAGTTCTTC
CDR3 protein: CASSLTRQFVDYNEQFF

clone size: few
CDR3 length: 15
D gene: -
J gene: TRBJ2-6
V gene: TRBV5-1
CDR3 DNA: TGCGCCAGCAGCTACCAAAACCGGGACACCAACGTCCTGACTTTC
CDR3 protein: CASSYQNRDTNVLTF

clone size: -
CDR3 length: 17
D gene: -
J gene: TRBJ1-2
V gene: TRBV9
CDR3 DNA: TGTGCCAGCAGCGTAGGACTAGCAAGAGATCTACAGGGTGGCTACACCTTC
CDR3 protein: CASSVGLARDLQGGYTF

clone size: -
CDR3 length: 13
D gene: -
J gene: TRBJ2-1
V gene: TRBV6-4
CDR3 DNA: TGTGCCAGCAGTGACTCGGCAGGGCATGAGCAGTTCTTC
CDR3 protein: CASSDSAGHEQFF

clone size: -
CDR3 length: 11
D gene: TRBD2
J gene: TRBJ2-1
V gene: TRBV20-1
CDR3 DNA: TGCAGTGGCGGGGGGGCAGAGGAGCAGTTCTTC
CDR3 protein: CSGGGAEEQFF

clone size: -
CDR3 length: 14
D gene: -
J gene: TRBJ2-7
V gene: TRBV27
CDR3 DNA: TGTGCCAGCAGTTTCAGGCAATTAGCCTACGAGCAGTACTTC
CDR3 protein: CASSFRQLAYEQYF

clone size: -
CDR3 length: 15
D gene: TRBD1
J gene: TRBJ1-4
V gene: TRBV5-6
CDR3 DNA: TGTGCCAGCAGCTTACGCCCGACAGGGGGAGAAAAACTGTTTTTT
CDR3 protein: CASSLRPTGGEKLFF

clone size: once
CDR3 length: 13
D gene: -
J gene: TRBJ1-1
V gene: TRBV5-4
CDR3 DNA: TGTGCCAGCAGCCCGACAGCCGCGAGTGAAGCTTTCTTT
CDR3 protein: CASSPTAASEAFF

clone size: -
CDR3 length: 15
D gene: TRBD2
J gene: TRBJ2-1
V gene: TRBV7-8
CDR3 DNA: TGTGCCAGCAGGGAAGCGGGAGTAATTTACAATGAGCAGTTCTTC
CDR3 protein: CASREAGVIYNEQFF

clone size: -
CDR3 length: 14
D gene: TRBD2
J gene: TRBJ2-7
V gene: TRBV27
CDR3 DNA: TGTGCCAGCAGTCCCGGGACTAGCGGGGTCGAGCAGTACTTC
CDR3 protein: CASSPGTSGVEQYF

clone size: -
CDR3 length: 15
D gene: TRBD2
J gene: TRBJ2-3
V gene: TRBV6-6
CDR3 DNA: TGTGCCAGCAGAGTACTAGCGGGAGAAGGAGATACGCAGTATTTT
CDR3 protein: CASRVLAGEGDTQYF

clone size: -
CDR3 length: 15
D gene: TRBD1
J gene: TRBJ2-1
V gene: TRBV27
CDR3 DNA: TGTGCCAGCAGTTTATTAGGGACAGGGGACAATGAGCAGTTCTTC
CDR3 protein: CASSLLGTGDNEQFF

clone size: -
CDR3 length: 16
D gene: TRBD2
J gene: TRBJ2-1
V gene: TRBV18
CDR3 DNA: TGTGCCAGCTCACCAATCCCGGGACTAGCCGACAATGAGCAGTTCTTC
CDR3 protein: CASSPIPGLADNEQFF

clone size: -
CDR3 length: 15
D gene: TRBD2
J gene: TRBJ2-1
V gene: TRBV9
CDR3 DNA: TGTGCCAGCAGCGGTGGGAGCGGGAGCAGTTTATCGCAGTTCTTC
CDR3 protein: CASSGGSGSSLSQFF

clone size: -
CDR3 length: 12
D gene: -
J gene: TRBJ2-7
V gene: TRBV6-4
CDR3 DNA: TGTGCCAGCAGCGCCCGGTTTGACGAGCAGTACTTC
CDR3 protein: CASSARFDEQYF